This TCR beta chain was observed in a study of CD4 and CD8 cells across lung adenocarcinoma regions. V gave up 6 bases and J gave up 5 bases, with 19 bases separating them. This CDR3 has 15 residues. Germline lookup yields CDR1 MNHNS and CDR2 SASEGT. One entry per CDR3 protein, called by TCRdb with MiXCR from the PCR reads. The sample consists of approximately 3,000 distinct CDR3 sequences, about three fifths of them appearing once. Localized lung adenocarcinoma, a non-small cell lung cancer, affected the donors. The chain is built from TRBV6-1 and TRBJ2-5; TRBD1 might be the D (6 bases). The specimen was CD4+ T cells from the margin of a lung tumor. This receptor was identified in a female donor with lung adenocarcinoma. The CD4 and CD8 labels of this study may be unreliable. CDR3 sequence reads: CASRPRDTPLETQYF. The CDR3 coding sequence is TGTGCCAGCAGACCCAGGGACACCCCGTTGGAGACCCAGTACTTC.